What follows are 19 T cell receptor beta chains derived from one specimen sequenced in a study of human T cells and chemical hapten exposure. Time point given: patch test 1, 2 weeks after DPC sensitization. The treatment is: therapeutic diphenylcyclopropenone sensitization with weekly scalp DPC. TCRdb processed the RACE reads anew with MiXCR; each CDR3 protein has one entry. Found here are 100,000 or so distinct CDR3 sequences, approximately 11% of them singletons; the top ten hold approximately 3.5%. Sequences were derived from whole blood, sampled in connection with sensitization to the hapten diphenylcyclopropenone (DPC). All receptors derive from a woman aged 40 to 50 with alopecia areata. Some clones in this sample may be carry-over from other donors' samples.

The CDR3 region has the DNA TGCGCCAGCAGCCAAGATCTCACTAGCGGGGGCGAGAACACCGGGGAGCTGTTTTTT. Its translation is CASSQDLTSGGENTGELFF. The chain is built from TRBV4-3 and TRBJ2-2, with TRBD2 identical over 11 bases. Germline values: CDR1 LGHNA, CDR2 YSLEER. The ends lost 0 bases at V and 1 base at J; junction bases unmatched: 7. This CDR3 contains 19 residues.

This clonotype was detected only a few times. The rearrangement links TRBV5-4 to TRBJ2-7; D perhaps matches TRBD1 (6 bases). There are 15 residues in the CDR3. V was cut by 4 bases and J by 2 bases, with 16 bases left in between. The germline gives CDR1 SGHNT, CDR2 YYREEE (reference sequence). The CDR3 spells CASSSKVRDTYEQYF. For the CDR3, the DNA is TGTGCCAGCAGCAGCAAGGTGAGGGACACCTACGAGCAGTACTTC.

The CDR3 is CASRTSGSGHGEQFF. The DNA of the CDR3 is TGTGCCAGCAGAACCTCCGGGAGCGGCCATGGTGAGCAGTTCTTC. V gene TRBV6-2 or TRBV6-3 combines with J gene TRBJ2-1, with D possibly matching TRBD2 (6 bases). Trimming took off 6 bases at V and 9 bases at J, with 21 bases between the two ends. Germline values: CDR1 MNHEY, CDR2 SVGEGT. The CDR3 covers 15 residues.

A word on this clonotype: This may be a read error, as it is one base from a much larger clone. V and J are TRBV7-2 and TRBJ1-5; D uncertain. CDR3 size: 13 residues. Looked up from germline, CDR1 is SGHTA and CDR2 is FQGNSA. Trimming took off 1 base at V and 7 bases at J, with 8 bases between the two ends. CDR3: CASSLDIKQPQHF. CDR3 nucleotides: TGTGCCAGCAGCTTAGACATCAAGCAGCCCCAGCATTTT. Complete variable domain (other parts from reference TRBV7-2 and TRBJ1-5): GAGVSQSPSNKVTEKGKDVELRCDPISGHTALYWYRQSLGQGLEFLIYFQGNSAPDKSGLPSDRFSAERTGGSVSTLTIQRTQQEDSAVYLCASSLDIKQPQHFGDGTRLSIL.

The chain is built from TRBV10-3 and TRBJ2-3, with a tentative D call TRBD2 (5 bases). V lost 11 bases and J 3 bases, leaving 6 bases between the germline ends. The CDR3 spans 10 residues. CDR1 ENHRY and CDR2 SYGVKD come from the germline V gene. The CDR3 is CASGTDTQYF. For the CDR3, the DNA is TGTGCCTCGGGAACAGATACGCAGTATTTT.

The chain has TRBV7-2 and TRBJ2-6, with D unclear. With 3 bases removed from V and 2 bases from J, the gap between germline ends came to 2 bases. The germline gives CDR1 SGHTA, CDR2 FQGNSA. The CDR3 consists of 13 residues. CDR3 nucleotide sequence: TGTGCCAGCAGCTTTGCTGGGGCCAACGTCCTGACTTTC. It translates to CASSFAGANVLTF.

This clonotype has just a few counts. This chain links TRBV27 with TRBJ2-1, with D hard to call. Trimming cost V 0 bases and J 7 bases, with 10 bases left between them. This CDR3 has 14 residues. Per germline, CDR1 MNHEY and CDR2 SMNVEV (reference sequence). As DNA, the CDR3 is TGTGCCAGCAGTTTATCGACGCTAAGAAATGAGCAGTTCTTC. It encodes CASSLSTLRNEQFF.

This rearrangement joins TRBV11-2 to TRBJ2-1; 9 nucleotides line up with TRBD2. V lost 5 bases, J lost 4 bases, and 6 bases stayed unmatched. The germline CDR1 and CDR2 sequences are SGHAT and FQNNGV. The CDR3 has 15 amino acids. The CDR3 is CASSTGLARYNEQFF. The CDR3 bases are TGTGCCAGCAGCACCGGACTAGCGAGGTACAATGAGCAGTTCTTC.

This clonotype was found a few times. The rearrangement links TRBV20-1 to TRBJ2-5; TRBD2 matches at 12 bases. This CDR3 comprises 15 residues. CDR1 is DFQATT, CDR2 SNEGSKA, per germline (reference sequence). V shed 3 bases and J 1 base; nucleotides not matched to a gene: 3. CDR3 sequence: CSARGTSGPQETQYF. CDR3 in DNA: TGCAGTGCTAGGGGGACTAGCGGGCCCCAAGAGACCCAGTACTTC.

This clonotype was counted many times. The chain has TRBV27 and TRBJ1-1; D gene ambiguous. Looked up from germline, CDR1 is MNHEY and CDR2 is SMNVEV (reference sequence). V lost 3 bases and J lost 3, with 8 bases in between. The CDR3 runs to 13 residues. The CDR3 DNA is TGTGCCAGCAGTTTTGGCAGCTACACTGAAGCTTTCTTT. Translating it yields CASSFGSYTEAFF.

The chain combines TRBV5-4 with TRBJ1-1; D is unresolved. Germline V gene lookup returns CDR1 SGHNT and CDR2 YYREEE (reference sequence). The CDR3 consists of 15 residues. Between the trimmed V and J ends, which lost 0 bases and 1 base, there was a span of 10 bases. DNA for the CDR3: TGTGCCAGCAGCTTGGAACCGAATACGAACACTGAAGCTTTCTTT. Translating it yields CASSLEPNTNTEAFF.

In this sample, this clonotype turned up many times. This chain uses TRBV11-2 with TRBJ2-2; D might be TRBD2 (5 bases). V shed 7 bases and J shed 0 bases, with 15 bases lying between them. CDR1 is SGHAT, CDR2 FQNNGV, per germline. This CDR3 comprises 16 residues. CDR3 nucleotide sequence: TGTGCCAGCACCTCCAGCGGCTCCTCGAACACCGGGGAGCTGTTTTTT. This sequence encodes CASTSSGSSNTGELFF.

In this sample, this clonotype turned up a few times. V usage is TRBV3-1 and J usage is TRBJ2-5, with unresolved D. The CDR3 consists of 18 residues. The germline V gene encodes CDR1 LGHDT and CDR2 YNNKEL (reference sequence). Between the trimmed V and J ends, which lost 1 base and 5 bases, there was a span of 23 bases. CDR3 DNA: TGTGCCAGCAGCCAAGCCCTTAGGGAACTCCTCGAGTTTGAGACCCAGTACTTC. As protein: CASSQALRELLEFETQYF.

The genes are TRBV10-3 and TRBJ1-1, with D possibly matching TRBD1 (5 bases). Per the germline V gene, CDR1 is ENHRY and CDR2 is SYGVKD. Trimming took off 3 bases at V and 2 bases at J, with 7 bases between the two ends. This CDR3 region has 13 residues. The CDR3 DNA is TGTGCCATCAGTGAAGGGGAAAACACTGAAGCTTTCTTT. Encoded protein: CAISEGENTEAFF.

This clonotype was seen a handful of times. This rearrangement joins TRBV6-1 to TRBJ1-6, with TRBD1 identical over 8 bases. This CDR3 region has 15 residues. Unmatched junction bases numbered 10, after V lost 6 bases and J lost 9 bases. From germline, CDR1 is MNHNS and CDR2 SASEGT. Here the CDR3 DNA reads TGTGCCAGCAGGGAGCCTACAGGGGGACTTTCACCCCTCCACTTT. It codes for CASREPTGGLSPLHF.

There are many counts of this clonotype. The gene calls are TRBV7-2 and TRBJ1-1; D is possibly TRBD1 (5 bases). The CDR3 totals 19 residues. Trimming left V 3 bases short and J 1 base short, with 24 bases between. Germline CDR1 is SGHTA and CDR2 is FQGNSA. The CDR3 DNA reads TGTGCCAGCAGCTTTCAAGAGATTGGGGCCCGAAGAACGAACACTGAAGCTTTCTTT. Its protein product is CASSFQEIGARRTNTEAFF.

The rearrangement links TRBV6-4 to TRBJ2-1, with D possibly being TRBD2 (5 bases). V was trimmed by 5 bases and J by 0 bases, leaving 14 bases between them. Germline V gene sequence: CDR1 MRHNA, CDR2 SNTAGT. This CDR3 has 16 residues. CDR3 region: CASSPQERISYNEQFF. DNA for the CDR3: TGTGCCAGCAGTCCCCAGGAGCGGATCTCCTACAATGAGCAGTTCTTC.

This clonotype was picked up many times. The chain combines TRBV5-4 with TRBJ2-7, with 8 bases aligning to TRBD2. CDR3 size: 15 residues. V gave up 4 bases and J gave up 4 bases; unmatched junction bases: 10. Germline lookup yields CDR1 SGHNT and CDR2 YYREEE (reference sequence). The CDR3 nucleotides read TGTGCCAGCAGCCAATCAGAGCGGGGGCAGTACGAGCAGTACTTC. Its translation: CASSQSERGQYEQYF. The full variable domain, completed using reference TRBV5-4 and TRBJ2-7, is ETGVTQSPTHLIKTRGQQVTLRCSSQSGHNTVSWYQQALGQGPQFIFQYYREEENGRGNFPPRFSGLQFPNYSSELNVNALELDDSALYLCASSQSERGQYEQYFGPGTRLTVT.

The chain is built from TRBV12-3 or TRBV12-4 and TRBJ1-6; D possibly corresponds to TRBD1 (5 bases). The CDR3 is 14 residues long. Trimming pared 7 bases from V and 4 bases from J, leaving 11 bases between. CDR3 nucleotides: TGTGCCAGCACTATGGGGCAGTATAATTCACCCCTCCACTTT. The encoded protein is CASTMGQYNSPLHF.